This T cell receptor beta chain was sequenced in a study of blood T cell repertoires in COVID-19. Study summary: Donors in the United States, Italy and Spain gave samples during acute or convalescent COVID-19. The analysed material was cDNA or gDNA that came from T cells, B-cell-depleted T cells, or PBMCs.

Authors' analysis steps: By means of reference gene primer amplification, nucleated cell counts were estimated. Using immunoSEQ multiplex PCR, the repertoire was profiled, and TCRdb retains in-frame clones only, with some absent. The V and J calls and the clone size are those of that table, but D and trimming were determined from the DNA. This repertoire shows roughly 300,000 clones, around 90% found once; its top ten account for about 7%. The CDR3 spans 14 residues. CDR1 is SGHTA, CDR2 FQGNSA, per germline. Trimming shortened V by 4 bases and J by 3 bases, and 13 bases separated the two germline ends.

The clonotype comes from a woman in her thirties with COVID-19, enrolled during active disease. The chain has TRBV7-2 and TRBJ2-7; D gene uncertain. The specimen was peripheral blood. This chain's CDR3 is CASSSRVRGYEQYF. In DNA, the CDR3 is TGTGCCAGCAGCTCCCGTGTTAGAGGCTACGAGCAGTACTTC.